One sample yielded the 17 T cell receptor beta chains listed below, sequenced in a study of T cells in Graves' hyperthyroidism and ophthalmopathy. TCR beta CDR3 regions were amplified from RNA. TCR CDR3 underwent first-round RT-PCR with the HTBI primer set. TCRdb re-called the multiplex PCR reads with MiXCR, one entry per CDR3 protein. The table shows fewer than 450,000 distinct CDR3 sequences, with approximately 18% occurring only once. Material: blood. These receptors all stem from a woman aged 25 to 39 with Graves' hyperthyroidism that later progressed to Graves' ophthalmopathy.

The chain couples TRBV19 to TRBJ2-7, with 11 bases aligning to TRBD1. Germline CDR1 and CDR2: LNHDA and SQIVND (reference sequence). V lost 6 bases to trimming and J lost 2 bases; unmatched junction nucleotides: 9. The CDR3 is made up of 16 amino acids. The CDR3 nucleotides read TGTGCCAGTAGACAACGGACAGGGGGCTCAGCCTACGAGCAGTACTTC. Translation gives CASRQRTGGSAYEQYF. Drawing the rest from reference TRBV19 and TRBJ2-7, the complete variable domain is DGGITQSPKYLFRKEGQNVTLSCEQNLNHDAMYWYRQDPGQGLRLIYYSQIVNDFQKGDIAEGYSVSREKKESFPLTVTSAQKNPTAFYLCASRQRTGGSAYEQYFGPGTRLTVT.

This clonotype was seen repeatedly, ten times or more. The junction departs from germline at one end; a sequencing error may be responsible. The chain has TRBV7-2 and TRBJ1-6; possible D gene TRBD1, 5 bases. The CDR3 is 15 residues long. Germline V lookup: CDR1 SGHTA, CDR2 FQGNSA. CDR3 DNA sequence: TGTGCCAGCAGCTTTGACAGTCGTTCAAATTCACCCCTCCGCTTT. Protein sequence: CASSFDSRSNSPLRF. The entire variable domain, with the rest obtained from reference TRBV7-2 and TRBJ1-6, is as follows: GAGVSQSPSNKVTEKGKDVELRCDPISGHTALYWYRQSLGQGLEFLIYFQGNSAPDKSGLPSDRFSAERTGGSVSTLTIQRTQQEDSAVYLCASSFDSRSNSPLRFGNGTRLTVT.

This clonotype was detected ten times or more. CDR3 sequence (DNA): TGTGCCACCAGTGATGGGACCAAAGAGACCCAGTACTTC. Translating gives CATSDGTKETQYF. The chain joins TRBV24-1 to TRBJ2-5; D might be TRBD1 or TRBD2, each matching 5 bases. Trimming left V 3 bases short and J 3 bases short, with 7 bases between. Germline-derived CDR1 and CDR2 are KGHDR and SFDVKD. The CDR3 extends over 13 amino acids.

This clonotype has at least ten counts. V usage is TRBV12-3 or TRBV12-4 and J usage is TRBJ2-1, with D perhaps TRBD1 (5 bases). There are 15 residues in the CDR3. Deletions cut 2 bases from V and 4 bases from J, with 12 bases between. The CDR3: CASSLRSRGYNEQFF. The CDR3 DNA reads as TGTGCCAGCAGTTTACGGTCTAGGGGTTACAATGAGCAGTTCTTC.

There are many counts of this clonotype. The gene calls are TRBV7-2 and TRBJ2-7; 8 positions agree with TRBD2. Unmatched junction bases numbered 11, after V lost 5 bases and J lost 2 bases. Germline assignment: CDR1 SGHTA and CDR2 FQGNSA. This CDR3 has 16 residues. The CDR3 reads CASSPEISGAPYEQYF. The CDR3 DNA reads TGTGCCAGCAGCCCCGAGATTAGCGGGGCCCCCTACGAGCAGTACTTC.

V and J are TRBV9 and TRBJ1-2; 7 positions match TRBD1. From germline, CDR1 is SGDLS and CDR2 YYNGEE. The CDR3 extends over 17 amino acids. V lost 0 bases and J lost 4; bases outside the gene matches: 12. The DNA of the CDR3 is TGTGCCAGCAGCGTAGGGACAGGCTTCGCGGGGAGCTATGGCTACACCTTC. The encoded protein is CASSVGTGFAGSYGYTF.

J is TRBJ2-7 and V is TRBV5-1; TRBD2 is a possible D gene (6 bases). V was clipped by 7 bases and J by 6 bases, with 23 bases between them. This CDR3 comprises 15 residues. Germline V gene sequence: CDR1 SGHRS, CDR2 YFSETQ. CDR3: CASGPGVLGFGEQYF. The DNA for the CDR3 is TGCGCCAGCGGACCGGGAGTATTGGGGTTTGGCGAGCAGTACTTC.

The sample holds a few counts of this clonotype. This sequence joins TRBV6-1 and TRBJ2-1, with 7 bases aligning to TRBD1. This CDR3 spans 14 amino acids. Germline trimming cut 7 bases from V and 0 bases from J; bases unmatched to any gene: 3. CDR1 is MNHNS and CDR2 is SASEGT in the germline V gene. CDR3 loop: CASKTGSSYNEQFF. As DNA, the CDR3 is TGTGCCAGCAAGACAGGGAGCTCCTACAATGAGCAGTTCTTC.

This clonotype was seen ten or more times. The V and J genes are TRBV6-2 or TRBV6-3 and TRBJ2-7; no clear D. CDR3 length equals 12 residues. The V and J ends lost 6 bases and 4 bases respectively, with 10 bases between them. From germline, CDR1 is MNHEY and CDR2 SVGEGT. For the CDR3, the DNA is TGTGCCAGCAGGGATTACAGTTACGAGCAGTACTTC. This sequence encodes CASRDYSYEQYF.

The chain uses TRBV5-1 and TRBJ2-1; a possible D gene is TRBD2 (7 bases). The length of the CDR3 is 15 residues. Germline V lookup: CDR1 SGHRS, CDR2 YFSETQ. V lost 4 bases to trimming and J lost 8 bases, with 19 bases between them. The CDR3 loop reads CASSPGGGSRDEQFF. DNA of the CDR3: TGCGCCAGCAGCCCCGGGGGCGGGAGTAGGGATGAGCAGTTCTTC.

This clonotype has more than one count but fewer than ten. The gene calls are TRBV9 and TRBJ2-7; 7 bases align to TRBD2. CDR1 is SGDLS and CDR2 is YYNGEE in the germline V gene. V trimming: 2 bases; J trimming: 5 bases; junction bases outside the gene matches: 10. The CDR3 loop spans 15 amino acids. This chain's CDR3 is CASSVLAGAPHEQYF. The CDR3 DNA is TGTGCCAGCAGCGTCTTGGCGGGAGCACCCCACGAGCAGTACTTC. The full variable domain, its missing parts supplied by reference TRBV9 and TRBJ2-7, is DSGVTQTPKHLITATGQRVTLRCSPRSGDLSVYWYQQSLDQGLQFLIQYYNGEERAKGNILERFSAQQFPDLHSELNLSSLELGDSALYFCASSVLAGAPHEQYFGPGTRLTVT.

This clonotype occurred many times. An end of the junction does not agree with germline; a read error may underlie this. The chain is built from TRBV6-1 and TRBJ1-2; the match to TRBD1 covers 8 bases. Looked up from germline, CDR1 is MNHNS and CDR2 is SASEGT. The CDR3 contains 14 residues. The CDR3: CASSEGQGDYGYTF. The CDR3 nucleotides are TGTGCCAGCAGCGAAGGACAGGGCGACTATGGCTACACCTTC.

This clonotype was observed a few times. The CDR3 loop reads CASSMQPLDEQYF. The DNA for the CDR3 is TGTGCCAGTAGTATGCAGCCACTAGACGAGCAGTACTTC. The J gene is TRBJ2-7, the V gene TRBV19; the D gene is possibly TRBD2 (5 bases). V was trimmed by 3 bases and J by 5 bases, leaving 11 bases between them. The CDR3 is 13 amino acids. Germline CDR1 LNHDA, CDR2 SQIVND (reference sequence).

J is TRBJ2-5 and V is TRBV20-1; 13 bases fit TRBD2. After removal of 7 bases from V and 1 base from J, the junction contained 0 bases not matched to a gene. Germline values: CDR1 DFQATT, CDR2 SNEGSKA (reference sequence). The CDR3 length is 13 residues. CDR3 protein: CSGTSGGQETQYF. The CDR3 DNA follows: TGCAGTGGGACTAGCGGGGGCCAAGAGACCCAGTACTTC.

The J gene is TRBJ2-5, the V gene TRBV11-2, with TRBD2 matching over 14 bases. V shed 10 bases and J 7 bases; nucleotides not matched to a gene: 8. Per the germline V gene, CDR1 is SGHAT and CDR2 is FQNNGV. This CDR3 comprises 14 residues. The CDR3 DNA sequence: TGTGCCACCGGGACTAGCGGGGGTGAAGTGACCCAGTACTTC. Protein product: CATGTSGGEVTQYF.

The table lists this clonotype with many counts. The V call is TRBV6-1, the J call TRBJ2-5, with 7 bases that match TRBD2. This CDR3 region has 12 residues. V lost 4 bases to trimming and J lost 7 bases; unmatched junction nucleotides: 3. Germline V gene lookup returns CDR1 MNHNS and CDR2 SASEGT. CDR3 DNA sequence: TGTGCCAGCAGTGCGGGGGAGGGGACCCAGTACTTC. Translating gives CASSAGEGTQYF.

This clonotype was detected many times. This sequence joins TRBV7-8 and TRBJ1-1, with D possibly being TRBD1 (6 bases). The CDR3 loop spans 17 amino acids. V was trimmed by 5 bases and J by 1 base, leaving 20 bases between them. Germline V lookup: CDR1 SGHVS, CDR2 FQNEAQ. CDR3 loop: CASSPVRGRERNTEAFF. The DNA of the CDR3 is TGTGCCAGCAGCCCGGTGCGGGGGCGCGAAAGGAACACTGAAGCTTTCTTT.